This TCR beta chain was found in a study of blood T cell repertoires in COVID-19 (dated by TCRdb to the early 2020s). Regarding the study in general: Samples from collaborators originated in the United States, Italy and Spain and spanned both the acute and convalescent phases of COVID-19. The repertoires were released in a freely available public database meant as a resource for research on the immune response to SARS-CoV-2. The sample metadata nearly always contained a de-identified subject ID, COVID-19 status, age in years and sex. Where available, HLA class I and class II types were obtained from metadata supplied by the sample provider rather than from assay-based typing. The dataset comprised deeply sampled blood TCRbeta repertoires from subjects exposed to, actively infected with, or recovered from COVID-19. Samples came from the ongoing ImmuneRACE study (first 160 participants) plus 1,254 subjects from 6 global collaborators. The material from the prospective study consisted of cDNA or gDNA derived from T cells, B-cell-depleted T cells, or PBMCs. General findings and caveats noted by the study authors: The amount of clinical and demographic metadata varied by source and participant and was provided uncurated.

With regard to this clone: Its antigen remains undetermined. No base-level quality is on record; no much larger clone is a single base apart.

The collaborating institutions used their own protocols to collect whole blood in K2EDTA tubes. For TCRbeta analysis, collaborators shipped samples as frozen whole blood, isolated PBMCs, or DNA extracted from either of those sample types. TCRbeta CDR3 regions were amplified from genomic DNA by means of the immunoSEQ Assay, a bias-controlled multiplex PCR. The paper's processing steps were these. The number of nucleated cells in each sample was estimated from the amplification of reference gene primers within the assay. To quantify the absolute abundance of each unique TCRbeta CDR3 rearrangement, sequence reads were collapsed and filtered. For each sample, productive Simpson clonality was calculated as the square root of Simpson's diversity index over productive rearrangements. Not all clones reach the TCRdb copy of this immuneACCESS table, which keeps in-frame sequences only. Checked studies attribute under half of the gap to unresolved V genes and leave the rest unexplained. Clonal size and the V and J genes are those of that table, whereas D and trimming came from the DNA. A total of more than 110,000 clones appear in this sample, under 90% of them only once. Of the sample, around 10% falls within the top ten clones.

V loses 4 bases, J loses 5 bases, and the germline ends lie 9 bases apart. There are 12 amino acids in the CDR3, from cysteine to phenylalanine inclusive. Kept here is only the CDR3 DNA, which spans 36 bases and is read in frame from base 1. The germline V gene specifies SGHRS as CDR1 and YFSETQ as CDR2. Sequences were obtained from peripheral blood. The chain links TRBV5-1 with TRBJ2-5; possibly the D gene is TRBD2, per 6 matching bases. The receptor was derived from a woman older than 75 in a cohort sampled during active or convalescent COVID-19. The CDR3 region: CASSPEGETQYF. The sequenced DNA is TGCGCCAGCAGCCCGGAGGGGGAGACCCAGTACTTC.